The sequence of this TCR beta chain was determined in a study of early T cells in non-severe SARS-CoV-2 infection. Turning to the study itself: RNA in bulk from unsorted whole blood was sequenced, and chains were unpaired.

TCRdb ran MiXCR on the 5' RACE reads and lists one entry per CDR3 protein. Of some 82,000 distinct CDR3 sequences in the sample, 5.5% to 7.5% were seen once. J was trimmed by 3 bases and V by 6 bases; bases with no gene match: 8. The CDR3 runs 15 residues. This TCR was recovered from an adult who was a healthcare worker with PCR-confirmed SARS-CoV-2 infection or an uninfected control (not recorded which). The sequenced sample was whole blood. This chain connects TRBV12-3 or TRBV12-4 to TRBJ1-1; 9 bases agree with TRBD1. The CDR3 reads CASSSRWTGDTEAFF. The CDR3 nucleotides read TGTGCCAGCAGCTCGCGATGGACAGGGGACACTGAAGCTTTCTTT.